Sequencing of this TCR beta chain was carried out in a study of T cells in Graves' hyperthyroidism and ophthalmopathy. Trimming at V came to 4 bases and at J to 7 bases, leaving 15 bases not matched to a gene. The CDR3 consists of 16 residues. Per the germline V gene, CDR1 is SGHDT and CDR2 is YYEEEE. Using RNA transcripts as the source, TCR beta CDR3 regions were amplified. Initially, a first-round RT-PCR of the TCR CDR3 employed the HTBI primer set. One entry per CDR3 protein results from TCRdb running MiXCR on the multiplex PCR reads. The sample yields under 400,000 distinct CDR3 sequences, around a sixth seen once. Turning to this clonotype: What it binds is unknown.

Overall study results and limits: Most clonotypes expanded in the thyroid (above 0.001) were also present in blood.

The chain carries TRBV5-6 and TRBJ2-5; 8 bases map to TRBD1. The sample comprised blood. The TCR comes from a woman in her thirties or forties with Graves' ophthalmopathy. This CDR3 is CASSTWTGLSAWTQYF. CDR3 nucleotides: TGTGCCAGCAGCACCTGGACAGGGCTATCAGCTTGGACCCAGTACTTC.